The 10 T cell receptor beta chains below were found in one sample sequenced in a study of shared clonotypes between healthy human individuals. Sequenced by immunoSEQ multiplex PCR; TCRdb stores in-frame clones only, minus some. The sample lists over 1.5 million clones, 98% occurring once. Source material: naive CD4+ T cells sorted from blood. The subset denotes: CD45RA+ positively selected. All receptors derive from a man aged 25-45 years in good health.

The genes are TRBV10-3 and TRBJ1-2, with 7 bases lining up with TRBD1. Germline trimming cut 4 bases from V and 4 bases from J; bases unmatched to any gene: 12. CDR3 length: 16 amino acids. CDR1 and CDR2 from the germline V gene are ENHRY and SYGVKD. In DNA, the CDR3 is TGTGCCATCAGTGTGGGGGACAGACAACCGAGCTATGGCTACACCTTC. Residues: CAISVGDRQPSYGYTF.

The chain employs TRBV5-4 and TRBJ1-4; no firm D call. CDR3 length: 14 residues. Trimming stripped 2 bases from V and 4 bases from J, with 9 bases between. The V gene's germline CDR1 is SGHNT and CDR2 YYREEE (reference sequence). The CDR3 DNA reads TGTGCCAGCAGCTTAGTGCCAAGTAATGAAAAACTGTTTTTT. Translated: CASSLVPSNEKLFF. Using reference TRBV5-4 and TRBJ1-4 for the parts outside the CDR3, the full variable domain is ETGVTQSPTHLIKTRGQQVTLRCSSQSGHNTVSWYQQALGQGPQFIFQYYREEENGRGNFPPRFSGLQFPNYSSELNVNALELDDSALYLCASSLVPSNEKLFFGSGTQLSVL.

This sequence joins TRBV27 and TRBJ2-3; TRBD2 is a possible D gene (5 bases). From germline, CDR1 is MNHEY and CDR2 SMNVEV (reference sequence). The CDR3 contains 14 residues. Trimming left V 0 bases short and J 5 bases short, with 9 bases between. The CDR3 DNA reads as TGTGCCAGCAGTTTATCACTTGCGGGAGATACGCAGTATTTT. Amino acid sequence: CASSLSLAGDTQYF.

On this clone itself: The same CDR3 is also encoded by other DNA sequences in this sample. The V and J genes are TRBV25-1 and TRBJ2-7; no reliable D call. Trimming removed 4 bases from V and 2 bases from J, with 6 bases in between. Germline V gives CDR1 MGHDK, CDR2 SYGVNS. There are 12 residues in the CDR3. The DNA for the CDR3 is TGTGCCAGCAGTGGCCAAGCCTACGAGCAGTACTTC. It codes for CASSGQAYEQYF.

The chain combines TRBV4-3 with TRBJ1-4; D ambiguous. Germline-derived CDR1 and CDR2 are LGHNA and YSLEER. Trimming left V 1 base short and J 2 bases short, with 5 bases between. This CDR3 comprises 14 residues. CDR3 DNA: TGCGCCAGCAGCCAAGCGGCGACTAATGAAAAACTGTTTTTT. Amino acid sequence: CASSQAATNEKLFF.

V and J are TRBV4-3 and TRBJ2-1; the D gene is possibly TRBD2 (6 bases). The V end was cut by 1 base, the J end by 7 bases, with 14 bases between. This CDR3 is 15 amino acids long. CDR1 is LGHNA, CDR2 YSLEER, per germline. The chain's CDR3 is CASSQVRESWNEQFF. As DNA, the CDR3 is TGCGCCAGCAGCCAAGTCCGGGAGTCATGGAATGAGCAGTTCTTC.

This sequence joins TRBV7-9 and TRBJ1-1, with 11 nucleotides matching TRBD1. The CDR3 is 14 residues long. Germline V gene sequence: CDR1 SEHNR, CDR2 FQNEAQ (reference sequence). The V segment lost 4 bases and the J segment 5 bases; nucleotides outside the gene matches: 3. CDR3: CASSYGQGATEAFF. CDR3 in DNA: TGTGCCAGCAGCTATGGACAGGGGGCGACTGAAGCTTTCTTT.

The rearrangement joins TRBV5-1 to TRBJ2-7; D uncertain. The germline gives CDR1 SGHRS, CDR2 YFSETQ. Trimming pared 7 bases from V and 4 bases from J, leaving 12 bases between. There are 12 residues in the CDR3. As DNA, the CDR3 is TGCGCCAGCCGAAGTGGCTTATACGAGCAGTACTTC. Protein product: CASRSGLYEQYF.

The V and J genes are TRBV5-1 and TRBJ2-3; 7 bases line up with TRBD2. Trimming cost V 1 base and J 2 bases; bases outside gene matches: 10. Looked up from germline, CDR1 is SGHRS and CDR2 is YFSETQ. This CDR3 is 17 amino acids long. CDR3 region: CASSLPRGGRSTDTQYF. The DNA for the CDR3 is TGCGCCAGCAGCTTGCCCCGAGGCGGGAGATCCACAGATACGCAGTATTTT.

As regards this clone: Additional DNA sequences in this sample encode the identical CDR3. The rearrangement joins TRBV11-3 to TRBJ2-1; the match to TRBD1 covers 9 bases. The trim removed 4 bases at V and 1 base at J, leaving 2 bases unmatched. Germline V lookup: CDR1 SGHNT, CDR2 YENEEA. CDR3 length: 15 residues. For the CDR3, the DNA is TGTGCCAGCAGCTCGGGACAGGGATCCTACAATGAGCAGTTCTTC. Residues: CASSSGQGSYNEQFF.